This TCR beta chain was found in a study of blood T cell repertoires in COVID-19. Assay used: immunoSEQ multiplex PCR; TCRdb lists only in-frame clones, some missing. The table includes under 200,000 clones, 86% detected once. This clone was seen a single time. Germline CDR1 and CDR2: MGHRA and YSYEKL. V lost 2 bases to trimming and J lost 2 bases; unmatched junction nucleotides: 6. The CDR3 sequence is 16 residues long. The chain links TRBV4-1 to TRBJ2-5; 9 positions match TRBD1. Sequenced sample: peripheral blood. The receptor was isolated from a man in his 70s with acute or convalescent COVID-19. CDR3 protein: CASSQLTGGDQETQYF. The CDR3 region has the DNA TGCGCCAGCAGCCAACTTACAGGGGGCGATCAAGAGACCCAGTACTTC.